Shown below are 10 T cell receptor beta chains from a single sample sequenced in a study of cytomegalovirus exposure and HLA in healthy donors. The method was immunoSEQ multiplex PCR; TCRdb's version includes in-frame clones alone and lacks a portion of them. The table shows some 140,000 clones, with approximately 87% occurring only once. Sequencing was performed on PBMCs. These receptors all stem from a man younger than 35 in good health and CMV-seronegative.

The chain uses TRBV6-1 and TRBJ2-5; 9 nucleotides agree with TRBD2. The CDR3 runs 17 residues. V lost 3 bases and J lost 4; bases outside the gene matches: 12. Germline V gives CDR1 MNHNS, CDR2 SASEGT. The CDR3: CASSESSGVHIVETQYF. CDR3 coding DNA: TGTGCCAGCAGTGAGTCTAGCGGGGTTCATATAGTAGAGACCCAGTACTTC.

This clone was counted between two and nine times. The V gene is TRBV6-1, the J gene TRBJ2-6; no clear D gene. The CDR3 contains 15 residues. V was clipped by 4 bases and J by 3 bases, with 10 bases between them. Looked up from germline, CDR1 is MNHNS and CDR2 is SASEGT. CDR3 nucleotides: TGTGCCAGCAGTGCGATGGAGAGTGGGGCCAACGTCCTGACTTTC. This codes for CASSAMESGANVLTF.

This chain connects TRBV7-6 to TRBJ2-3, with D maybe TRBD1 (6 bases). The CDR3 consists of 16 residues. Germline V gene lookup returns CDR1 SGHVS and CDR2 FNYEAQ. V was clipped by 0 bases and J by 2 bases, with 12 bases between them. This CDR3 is CASSLAQGRYTDTQYF. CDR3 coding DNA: TGTGCCAGCAGCTTAGCTCAGGGGCGCTACACAGATACGCAGTATTTT. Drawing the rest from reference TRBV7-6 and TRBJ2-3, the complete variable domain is GAGVSQSPRYKVTKRGQDVALRCDPISGHVSLYWYRQALGQGPEFLTYFNYEAQQDKSGLPNDRFSAERPEGSISTLTIQRTEQRDSAMYRCASSLAQGRYTDTQYFGPGTRLTVL.

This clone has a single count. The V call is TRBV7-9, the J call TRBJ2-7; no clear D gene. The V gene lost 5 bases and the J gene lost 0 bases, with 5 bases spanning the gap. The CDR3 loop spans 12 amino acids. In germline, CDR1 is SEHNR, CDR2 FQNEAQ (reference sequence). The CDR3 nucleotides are TGTGCCAGCAGCCCTCGCTCCTACGAGCAGTACTTC. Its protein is CASSPRSYEQYF.

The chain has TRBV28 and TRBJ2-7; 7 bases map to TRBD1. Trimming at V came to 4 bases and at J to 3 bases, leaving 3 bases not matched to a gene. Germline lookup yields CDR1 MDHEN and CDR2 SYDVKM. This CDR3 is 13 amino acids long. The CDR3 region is CASSWGQNYEQYF. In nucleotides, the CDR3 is TGTGCCAGCAGTTGGGGACAGAACTACGAGCAGTACTTC.

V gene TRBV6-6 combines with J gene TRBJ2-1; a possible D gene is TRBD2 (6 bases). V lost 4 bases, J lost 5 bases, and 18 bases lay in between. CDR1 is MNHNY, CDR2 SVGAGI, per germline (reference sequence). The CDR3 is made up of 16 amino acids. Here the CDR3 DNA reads TGTGCCAGCAGTTTTACTAGCTCCGGTTGGGACAATGAGCAGTTCTTC. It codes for CASSFTSSGWDNEQFF.

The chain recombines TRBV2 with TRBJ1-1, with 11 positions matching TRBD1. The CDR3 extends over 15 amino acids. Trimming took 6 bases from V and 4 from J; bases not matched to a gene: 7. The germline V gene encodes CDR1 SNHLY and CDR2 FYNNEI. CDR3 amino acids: CASSDGQGAFTEAFF. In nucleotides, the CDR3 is TGTGCCAGCAGCGACGGACAGGGGGCGTTCACTGAAGCTTTCTTT.

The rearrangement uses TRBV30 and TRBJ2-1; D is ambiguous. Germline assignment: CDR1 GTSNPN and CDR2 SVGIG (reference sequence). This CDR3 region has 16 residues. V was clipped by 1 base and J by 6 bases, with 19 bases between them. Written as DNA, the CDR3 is TGTGCCTGGAGTGGCGCCAACCCCCGCCAATCCAATGAGCAGTTCTTC. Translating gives CAWSGANPRQSNEQFF.

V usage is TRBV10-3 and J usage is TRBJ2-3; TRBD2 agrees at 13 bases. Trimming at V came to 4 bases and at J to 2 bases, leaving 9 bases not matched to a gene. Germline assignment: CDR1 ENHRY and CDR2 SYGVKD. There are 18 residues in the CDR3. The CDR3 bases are TGTGCCATCAGTGGTAGCCCGGGACTAGCGGGAAACACAGATACGCAGTATTTT. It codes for CAISGSPGLAGNTDTQYF.

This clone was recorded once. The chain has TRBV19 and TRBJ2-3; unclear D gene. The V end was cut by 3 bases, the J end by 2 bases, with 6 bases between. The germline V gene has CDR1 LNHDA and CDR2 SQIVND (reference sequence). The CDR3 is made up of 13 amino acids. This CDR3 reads CASSISLTDTQYF. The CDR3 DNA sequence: TGTGCCAGTAGTATTAGCCTCACAGATACGCAGTATTTT.